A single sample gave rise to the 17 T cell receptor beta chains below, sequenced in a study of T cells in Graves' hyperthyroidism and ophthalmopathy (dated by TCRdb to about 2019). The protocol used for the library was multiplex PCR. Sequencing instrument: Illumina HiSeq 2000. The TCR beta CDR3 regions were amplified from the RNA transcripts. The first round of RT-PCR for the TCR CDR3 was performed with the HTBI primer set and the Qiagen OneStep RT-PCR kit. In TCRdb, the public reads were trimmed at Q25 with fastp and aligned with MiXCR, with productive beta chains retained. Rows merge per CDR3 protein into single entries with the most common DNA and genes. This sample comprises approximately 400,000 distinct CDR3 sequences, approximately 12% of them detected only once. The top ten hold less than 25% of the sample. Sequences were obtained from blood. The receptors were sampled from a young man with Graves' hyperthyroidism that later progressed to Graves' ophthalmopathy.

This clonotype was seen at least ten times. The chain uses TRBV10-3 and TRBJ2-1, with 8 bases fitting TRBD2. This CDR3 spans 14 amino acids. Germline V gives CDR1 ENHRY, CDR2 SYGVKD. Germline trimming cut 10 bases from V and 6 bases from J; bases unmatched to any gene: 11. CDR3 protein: CATLQLAALNEQFF. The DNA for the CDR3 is TGTGCCACGCTTCAACTAGCGGCGCTCAATGAGCAGTTCTTC.

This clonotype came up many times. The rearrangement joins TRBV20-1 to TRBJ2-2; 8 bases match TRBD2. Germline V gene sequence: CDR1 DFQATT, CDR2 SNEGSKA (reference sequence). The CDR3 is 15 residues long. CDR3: CSASGIAGNTGELFF. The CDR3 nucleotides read TGCAGCGCCTCGGGAATAGCGGGAAACACCGGGGAGCTGTTTTTT.

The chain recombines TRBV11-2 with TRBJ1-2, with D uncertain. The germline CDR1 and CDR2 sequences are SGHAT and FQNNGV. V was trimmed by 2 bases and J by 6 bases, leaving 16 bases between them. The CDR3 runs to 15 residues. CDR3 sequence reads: CASSLSYIRLDGYTF. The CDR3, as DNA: TGTGCCAGCAGCTTAAGCTATATAAGGTTGGATGGCTACACCTTC.

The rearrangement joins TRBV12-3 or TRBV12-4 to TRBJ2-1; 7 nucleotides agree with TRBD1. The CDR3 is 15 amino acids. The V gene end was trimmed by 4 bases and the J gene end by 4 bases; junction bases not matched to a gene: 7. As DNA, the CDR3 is TGTGCCAGCAGTTCAAAGGGGGCACGGTACAATGAGCAGTTCTTC. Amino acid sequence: CASSSKGARYNEQFF.

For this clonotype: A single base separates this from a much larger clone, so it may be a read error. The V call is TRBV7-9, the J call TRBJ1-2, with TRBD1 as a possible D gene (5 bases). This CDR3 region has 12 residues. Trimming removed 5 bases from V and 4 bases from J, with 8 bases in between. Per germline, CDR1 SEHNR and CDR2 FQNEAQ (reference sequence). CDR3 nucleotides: TGTGCCAGCAGCCATAGGGGCTATGGCTACACCTTC. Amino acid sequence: CASSHRGYGYTF.

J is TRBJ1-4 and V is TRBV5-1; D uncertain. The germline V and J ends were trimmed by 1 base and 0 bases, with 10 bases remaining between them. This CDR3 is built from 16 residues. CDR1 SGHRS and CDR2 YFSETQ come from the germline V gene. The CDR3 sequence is CASSLNTRATNEKLFF. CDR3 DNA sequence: TGCGCCAGCAGCTTGAATACGCGAGCAACTAATGAAAAACTGTTTTTT.

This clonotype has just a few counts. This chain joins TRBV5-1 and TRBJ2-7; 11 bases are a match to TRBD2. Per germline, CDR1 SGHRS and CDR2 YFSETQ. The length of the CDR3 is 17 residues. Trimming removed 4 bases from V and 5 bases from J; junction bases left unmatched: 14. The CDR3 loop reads CASSPLPGLAVHHEQYF. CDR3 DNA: TGCGCCAGCAGCCCACTCCCGGGACTAGCGGTGCACCACGAGCAGTACTTC.

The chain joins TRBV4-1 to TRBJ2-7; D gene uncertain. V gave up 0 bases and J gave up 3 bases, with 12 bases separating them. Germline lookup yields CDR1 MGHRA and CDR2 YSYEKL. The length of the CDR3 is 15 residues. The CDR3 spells CASSQERPGVYEQYF. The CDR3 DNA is TGCGCCAGCAGCCAAGAGCGCCCAGGAGTCTACGAGCAGTACTTC.

The CDR3 DNA reads as TGTGCCAGCAGCGGGAAAGTAAACAATGAGCAGTTCTTC. Residues: CASSGKVNNEQFF. The chain carries TRBV7-6 and TRBJ2-1; D is uncertain. The germline CDR1 and CDR2 sequences are SGHVS and FNYEAQ. The V gene lost 5 bases and the J gene lost 5 bases, with 10 bases spanning the gap. CDR3 length: 13 amino acids.

CDR3 residues: CASSPTSGPYQETQYF. CDR3 nucleotide sequence: TGTGCCAGCAGTCCTACTAGCGGTCCGTACCAAGAGACCCAGTACTTC. The chain recombines TRBV9 with TRBJ2-5, with TRBD2 matching 8 bases. CDR1 and CDR2 from the germline V gene are SGDLS and YYNGEE. Germline trimming cut 5 bases from V and 0 bases from J; bases unmatched to any gene: 9. The CDR3 totals 16 residues.

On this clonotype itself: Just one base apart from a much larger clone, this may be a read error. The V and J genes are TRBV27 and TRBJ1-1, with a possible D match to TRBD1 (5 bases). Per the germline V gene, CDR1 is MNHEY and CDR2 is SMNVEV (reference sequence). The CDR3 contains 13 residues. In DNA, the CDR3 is TGTACCAGCAGTTTATCCTTACGGGACCAAACTTTCTTT. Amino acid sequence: CTSSLSLRDQTFF.

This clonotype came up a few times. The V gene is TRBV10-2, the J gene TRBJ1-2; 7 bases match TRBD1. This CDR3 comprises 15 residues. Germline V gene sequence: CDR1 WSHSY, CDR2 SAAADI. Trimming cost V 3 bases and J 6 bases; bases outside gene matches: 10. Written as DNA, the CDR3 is TGCGCCAGCAGTGATGGTCGACAGGGAGGGAATGGCTACACCTTC. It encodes CASSDGRQGGNGYTF.

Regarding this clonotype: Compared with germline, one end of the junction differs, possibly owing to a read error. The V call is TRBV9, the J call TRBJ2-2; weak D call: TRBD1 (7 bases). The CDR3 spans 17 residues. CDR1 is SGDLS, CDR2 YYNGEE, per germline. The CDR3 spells CASSPGSGTANTGGLFF. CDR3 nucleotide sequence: TGTGCCAGCAGCCCGGGTTCCGGGACAGCGAACACCGGGGGGCTGTTTTTT.

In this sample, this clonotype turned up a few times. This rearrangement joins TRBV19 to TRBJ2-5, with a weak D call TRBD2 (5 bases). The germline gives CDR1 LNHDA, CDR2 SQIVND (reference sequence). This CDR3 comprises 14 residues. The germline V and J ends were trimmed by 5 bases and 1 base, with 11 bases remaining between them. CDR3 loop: CASSPMDFQETQYF. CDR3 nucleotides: TGTGCCAGTAGTCCCATGGACTTCCAAGAGACCCAGTACTTC.

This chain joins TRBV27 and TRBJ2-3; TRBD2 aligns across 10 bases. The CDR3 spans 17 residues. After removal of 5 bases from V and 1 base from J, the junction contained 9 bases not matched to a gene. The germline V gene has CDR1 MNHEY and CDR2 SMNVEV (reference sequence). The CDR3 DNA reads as TGTGCCAGCAGTGACCAAGCGGGGGGGAGGGGCACAGATACGCAGTATTTT. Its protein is CASSDQAGGRGTDTQYF.

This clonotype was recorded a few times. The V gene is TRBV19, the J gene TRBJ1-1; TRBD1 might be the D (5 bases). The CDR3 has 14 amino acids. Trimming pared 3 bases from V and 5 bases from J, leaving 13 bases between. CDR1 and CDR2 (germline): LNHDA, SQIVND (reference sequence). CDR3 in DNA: TGTGCCAGTAGTATGGTTGCCGGGGGAACTGAAGCTTTCTTT. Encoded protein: CASSMVAGGTEAFF.

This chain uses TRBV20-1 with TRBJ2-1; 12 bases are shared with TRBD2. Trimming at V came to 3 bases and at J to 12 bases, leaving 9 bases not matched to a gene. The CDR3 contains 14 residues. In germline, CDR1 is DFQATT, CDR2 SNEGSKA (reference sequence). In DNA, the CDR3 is TGCAGTGCTAGCAGGGCTAGCGGGGGGGCAGGGCAGTTCTTC. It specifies CSASRASGGAGQFF.